These T cell receptor beta chains were read from a single sample in a study of blood T cell repertoires in COVID-19. The assay was immunoSEQ multiplex PCR, and TCRdb's table has in-frame clones only and misses some. Among over 110,000 clones listed, over 70% were seen once. The sample consisted of PBMCs or T cells enriched from blood (not recorded which). These receptors were taken from a man aged 45-65 years in a cohort exposed to, infected with or recovered from COVID-19 (not recorded which). The CDR3 runs from the conserved cysteine through the conserved F or W. Each record gives: clone size, J gene, V gene, D gene, CDR3 protein, CDR3 DNA. The D gene is left open where the match is weak. Size values are once, few and many counts, or a class for expanded clones, and some rows have none.

once | TRBJ2-7 | TRBV28 | TRBD2 | CASTRRLAASYEQYF | TGTGCCAGCACCCGTCGACTAGCGGCCTCCTACGAGCAGTACTTC
NA | TRBJ2-5 | TRBV3-1/TRBV3-2 | NA | CASSPPGGGAQETQYF | TGTGCCAGCAGCCCCCCGGGGGGCGGGGCTCAAGAGACCCAGTACTTC
NA | TRBJ2-7 | TRBV7-2 | NA | CASSRRVGAGSPFEQYF | TGTGCCAGCAGCCGTAGGGTGGGGGCAGGGAGCCCCTTCGAGCAGTACTTC
NA | TRBJ2-7 | TRBV7-9 | TRBD2 | CASSLTTLAGGPREQYF | TGTGCCAGCAGTTTGACTACCCTAGCGGGAGGGCCAAGGGAGCAGTACTTC
NA | TRBJ2-1 | TRBV7-9 | TRBD1 | CASSSRTGGYSYNEQFF | TGTGCCAGCAGCTCCCGAACAGGGGGCTACTCCTACAATGAGCAGTTCTTC
NA | TRBJ2-2 | TRBV27 | TRBD1 | CATRRDRVNLGAGELFF | TGTGCTACTCGCCGGGACAGGGTTAATTTAGGCGCCGGGGAGCTGTTTTTT
NA | TRBJ2-5 | TRBV4-3 | TRBD2 | CASSSRLAGKGTQYF | TGCGCCAGCAGTTCCAGACTAGCGGGGAAGGGGACCCAGTACTTC
NA | TRBJ2-3 | TRBV20-1 | NA | CSAYTDTQYF | TGCAGTGCCTACACAGATACGCAGTATTTT
NA | TRBJ2-2 | TRBV24-1 | NA | CATSDYRAQNTGELFF | TGTGCCACCAGTGATTACAGGGCCCAGAACACCGGGGAGCTGTTTTTT
NA | TRBJ2-2 | TRBV7-9 | TRBD2 | CASSFGLAGDTGELFF | TGTGCCAGCAGCTTCGGACTAGCGGGAGACACCGGGGAGCTGTTTTTT
NA | TRBJ1-6 | TRBV18 | NA | CASSPREAAYNSPLHF | TGTGCCAGCTCACCCCGTGAAGCTGCCTATAATTCACCCCTCCACTTT
NA | TRBJ2-2 | TRBV7-6 | NA | CASNWGQGRELFF | TGTGCCAGCAACTGGGGCCAGGGCCGGGAGCTGTTTTTT
NA | TRBJ1-2 | TRBV12-3/TRBV12-4 | NA | CASSFSGRYGYTF | TGTGCCAGCAGTTTCTCAGGGAGGTATGGCTACACCTTC
NA | TRBJ2-7 | TRBV6-1 | NA | CASSERNFPYEQYF | TGTGCCAGCAGTGAACGTAATTTCCCCTACGAGCAGTACTTC
NA | TRBJ2-7 | TRBV18 | NA | CASSWDNYEQYF | TGTGCCAGCTCGTGGGACAACTACGAGCAGTACTTC
NA | TRBJ2-5 | TRBV5-1 | NA | CASSLGGLQTQYF | TGCGCCAGCAGCTTGGGGGGGCTCCAGACCCAGTACTTC